This TCR beta chain was obtained from a study of blood T cell repertoires in COVID-19. The overall study: COVID-19 samples, acute and convalescent, were from the United States, Italy and Spain. T cells, B-cell-depleted T cells, or PBMCs provided the cDNA or gDNA that served as material.

In the study's own analysis: Reference gene primer amplification gave nucleated cell count estimates. Sequencing was performed with immunoSEQ multiplex PCR; in TCRdb, only in-frame clones are kept and a portion is missing. V, J and clone size are taken as reported in that table, and D and trimming were inferred from the DNA itself. Counted here are about 180,000 clones, approximately 84% occurring once; the ten biggest clones make up 6.5% to 8.5%. CDR3 size: 19 residues. The V and J ends lost 0 bases and 4 bases, in that order; junction bases with no gene match: 16. Per germline, CDR1 LGHNA and CDR2 YNFKEQ.

The clonotype was recovered from a human donor in a cohort sampled during active COVID-19. This chain connects TRBV4-2 to TRBJ1-1, with 8 positions matching TRBD1. Input material: peripheral blood. CDR3 residues: CASSQDSFTGQGITTEAFF. CDR3 in DNA: TGTGCCAGCAGCCAAGATTCTTTCACTGGACAGGGAATTACCACTGAAGCTTTCTTT.